The sequence of this T cell receptor beta chain was determined in a study of T cell responses to AZD1222 COVID-19 vaccine. Study-level findings and limits: Once two AZD1222 doses were given, Spike-specific TCR breadth and depth went up.

As concerns this clone: Its antigen is currently unknown.

The repertoire was sequenced with immunoSEQ multiplex PCR; TCRdb's copy has only in-frame clones and lacks some. The data show over 70,000 clones, roughly 89% seen once. With V trimmed by 1 base and J by 6 bases, 0 bases remained unmatched. The CDR3 is made up of 13 amino acids. The input for sequencing was peripheral blood, taken 28 days after the second AZD1222 dose. The rearrangement links TRBV12-3 or TRBV12-4 to TRBJ2-3; 8 bases are a match to TRBD1. The sequence derives from an adult who received the AZD1222 COVID-19 vaccine. The CDR3 DNA reads TGTGCCAGCAGTTTAGGGACAGGGGATACGCAGTATTTT. It specifies CASSLGTGDTQYF.